These T cell receptor beta chains were read from a single sample in a study of post-analysis software for immune sequencing data. A single record per CDR3 protein comes from TCRdb applying MiXCR to the PCR reads. The repertoire holds approximately 260,000 distinct CDR3 sequences, around 34% seen once, with around 4.8% in the top ten. The sequenced sample consisted of blood. The receptors derive from a girl aged 5-17 years with multiple sclerosis. CDR3s include the opening cysteine and the closing phenylalanine or tryptophan. D genes are given only for firm matches. Clone size is shown for a subset of rows, as once, few, many or a class of expanded clone.

TRBV7-2,TRBJ2-3,15,-,-,TGTGCCAGCAGCTTAGTAACAGGGTCGGCAGATACGCAGTATTTT,CASSLVTGSADTQYF
TRBV6-2/TRBV6-3,TRBJ2-7,15,-,-,TGTGCCAGCAGTTCTGGGTGGTTCCCTCCCTACGAGCAGTACTTC,CASSSGWFPPYEQYF
TRBV4-2,TRBJ2-1,15,-,-,TGTGCCAGCAGCCAAGACTCCAGGTCCTACAATGAGCAGTTCTTC,CASSQDSRSYNEQFF
TRBV10-3,TRBJ1-4,17,many,TRBD1,TGTGCCAGCAGCCCGGGACAGGGGGCGCCCGGTAATGAAAAACTGTTTTTT,CASSPGQGAPGNEKLFF
TRBV30,TRBJ2-1,15,few,-,TGTGCCTGGTTGCCGGCGCGGCCTGACTACAATGAGCAGTTCTTC,CAWLPARPDYNEQFF
TRBV29-1,TRBJ2-1,16,many,-,TGCAGCGTTGTTAGGAGGGGCAGGGGAGTCTACAATGAGCAGTTCTTC,CSVVRRGRGVYNEQFF
TRBV7-6,TRBJ1-6,16,many,TRBD1,TGTGCCAGCAGCTCAACGAGGGACAGGCACAATTCACCCCTCCACTTT,CASSSTRDRHNSPLHF
TRBV5-1,TRBJ2-3,22,-,TRBD2,TGCGCTAGCAGCTCCCAGCCCCCGGGACTAGCGGGAGGGCCCCGACGACGCGATACGCAGTATTTT,CASSSQPPGLAGGPRRRDTQYF
TRBV30,TRBJ2-1,16,many,-,TGTGCCTGGAGTGACCCGCACCGGGGCAACTACAATGAGCAGTTCTTC,CAWSDPHRGNYNEQFF
TRBV20-1,TRBJ2-1,15,many,-,TGCAGTGCTAGTGATCTCAGGGTGACCTACAATGAGCAGTTCTTC,CSASDLRVTYNEQFF
TRBV27,TRBJ2-5,18,-,-,TGTGCCAGCAGTTTTCGGGCCCCCACCATCAGCAGGGCTGAGACCCAGTACTTC,CASSFRAPTISRAETQYF
TRBV6-5,TRBJ1-2,14,few,TRBD1,TGTGCCAGCAGGGCGGGGACAGGGGACTCTGGCTACACCTTC,CASRAGTGDSGYTF
TRBV3-1,TRBJ1-1,16,many,-,TGTGCCAGCAGCCACGGGGTCGGGGTTAGTAACACTGAAGCTTTCTTT,CASSHGVGVSNTEAFF
TRBV7-2,TRBJ2-5,13,many,-,TGTGCCAGCAGACAGGGCAACCAAGAGACCCAGTACTTC,CASRQGNQETQYF
TRBV27,TRBJ2-4,16,-,-,TGTGCCAGCAGTTATCTTCGCGGCAACTACTACAATGAGCAGTACTTC,CASSYLRGNYYNEQYF
TRBV18,TRBJ1-1,14,-,-,TGTGCCAGCTCACTCAAGGAAGGGGGCACTGAAGCTTTCTTT,CASSLKEGGTEAFF
TRBV7-9,TRBJ2-4,15,many,-,TGTGCCAGCAGTCATCCCGGGTTAACCAAAAACATTCAGTACTTC,CASSHPGLTKNIQYF
TRBV28,TRBJ2-7,12,many,-,TGTGCCAGCAGTTTAGGGGGCTACGAGCAGTACTTC,CASSLGGYEQYF
TRBV20-1,TRBJ2-7,14,-,TRBD1,TGCAGTGCTAGAGGGGACAGGGTAACCTACGAGCAGTACTTC,CSARGDRVTYEQYF
TRBV4-1,TRBJ2-5,19,-,-,TGCGCCAGCAGCCAAGTGGAGGTTCCAGACCCCGAAGAACAAGAGACCCAGTACTTC,CASSQVEVPDPEEQETQYF
TRBV20-1,TRBJ2-5,15,-,TRBD2,TGCAGTGCTAGAGATCGGGGCGGGAGCTACAATGAGCAGTACTTC,CSARDRGGSYNEQYF
TRBV7-8,TRBJ2-1,12,-,-,TGTGCCAGCAGCGAGGCGGACCATGAGCAGTTCTTC,CASSEADHEQFF
TRBV20-1,TRBJ1-4,14,-,-,TGCAGTGCAAGGGGAGTTGCAACTAATGAAAAACTGTTTTTT,CSARGVATNEKLFF
TRBV7-2,TRBJ2-7,15,-,-,TGTGCCAGCAGCTTAGCCCGCGGACTAACCTACGAGCAGTACTTC,CASSLARGLTYEQYF
TRBV20-1,TRBJ1-4,15,-,-,TGCAGTGCTAGAGAAGAACAGGTTGGGGGGGAAAAACTGTTTTTT,CSAREEQVGGEKLFF
TRBV12-3/TRBV12-4,TRBJ2-3,16,-,-,-,CASSSGWAGGTDTEYF